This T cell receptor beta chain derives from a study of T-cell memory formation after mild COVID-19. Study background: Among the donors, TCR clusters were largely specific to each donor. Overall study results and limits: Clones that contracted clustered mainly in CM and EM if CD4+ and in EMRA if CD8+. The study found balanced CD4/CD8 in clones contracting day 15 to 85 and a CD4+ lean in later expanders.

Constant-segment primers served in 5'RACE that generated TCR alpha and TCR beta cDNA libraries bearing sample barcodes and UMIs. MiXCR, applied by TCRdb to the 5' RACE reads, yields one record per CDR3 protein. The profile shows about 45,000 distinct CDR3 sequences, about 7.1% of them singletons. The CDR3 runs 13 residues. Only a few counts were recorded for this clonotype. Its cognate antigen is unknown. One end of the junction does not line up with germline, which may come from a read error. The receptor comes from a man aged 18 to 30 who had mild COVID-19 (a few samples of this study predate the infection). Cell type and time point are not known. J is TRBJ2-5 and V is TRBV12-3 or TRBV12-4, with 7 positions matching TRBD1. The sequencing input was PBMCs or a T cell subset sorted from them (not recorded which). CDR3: CASNLQGWETQYF. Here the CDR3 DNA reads TGTGCCAGCAATTTACAGGGGTGGGAGACCCAGTACTTC.